This entry concerns a single T cell receptor (beta chain). This sample was included in a study of T cell changes during pregnancy in multiple sclerosis. The CDR3 spans 16 residues. Germline V gives CDR1 MNHNY, CDR2 SVGAGI (reference sequence). The V gene end was trimmed by 0 bases and the J gene end by 8 bases; junction bases not matched to a gene: 7. Some clones are missing from TCRdb's copy, which holds only in-frame ones; the method was immunoSEQ multiplex PCR. In the table there are about 98,000 clones, roughly 94% of which are singletons. The sequences come from peripheral blood, collected after pregnancy. The rearrangement links TRBV6-6 to TRBJ2-2, with 9 bases lining up with TRBD2. The clonotype originates from a female donor in good health, enrolled as a control in a pregnancy study. DNA of the CDR3: TGTGCCAGCAGTTACTCCCTTAGCGGGGGTGGAGGGGAGCTGTTTTTT. It is translated as CASSYSLSGGGGELFF.